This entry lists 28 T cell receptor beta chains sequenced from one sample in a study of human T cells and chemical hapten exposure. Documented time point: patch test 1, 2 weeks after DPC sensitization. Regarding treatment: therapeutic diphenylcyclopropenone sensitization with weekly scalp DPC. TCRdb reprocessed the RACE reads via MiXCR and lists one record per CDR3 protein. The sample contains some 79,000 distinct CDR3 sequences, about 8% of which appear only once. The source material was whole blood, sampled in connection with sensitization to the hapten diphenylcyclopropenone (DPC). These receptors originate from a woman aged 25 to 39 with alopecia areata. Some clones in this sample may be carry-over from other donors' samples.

The CDR3 coding sequence is TGTGCCAGCAGTTACTCCAGGGGGCAAGAAAAACTGTTTTTT. This sequence encodes CASSYSRGQEKLFF. The chain uses TRBV6-7 and TRBJ1-4; 8 bases map to TRBD1. TRBV6-7 is an ORF; its function is uncertain. The CDR3 runs 14 residues. V was pared by 0 bases and J by 8 bases, with 2 bases of the junction left unmatched.

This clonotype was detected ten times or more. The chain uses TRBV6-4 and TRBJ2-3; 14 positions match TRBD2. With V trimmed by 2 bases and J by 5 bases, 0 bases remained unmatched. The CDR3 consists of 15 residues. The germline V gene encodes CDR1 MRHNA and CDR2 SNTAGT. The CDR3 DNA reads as TGTGCCAGCAGTGACGGGACTAGCGGGGGAGATACGCAGTATTTT. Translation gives CASSDGTSGGDTQYF.

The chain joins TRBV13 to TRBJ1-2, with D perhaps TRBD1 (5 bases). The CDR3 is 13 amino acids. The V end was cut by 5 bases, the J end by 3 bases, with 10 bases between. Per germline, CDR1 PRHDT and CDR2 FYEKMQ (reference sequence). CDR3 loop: CASSAQDHYGYTF. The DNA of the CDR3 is TGTGCCAGCAGCGCACAGGATCACTATGGCTACACCTTC.

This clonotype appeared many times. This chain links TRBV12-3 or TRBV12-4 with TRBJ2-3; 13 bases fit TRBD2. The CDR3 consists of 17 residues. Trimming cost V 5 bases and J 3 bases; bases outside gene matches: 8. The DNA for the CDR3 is TGTGCCAGCAGTATGGGGGAACTAGCGGGGGGGACAGATACGCAGTATTTT. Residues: CASSMGELAGGTDTQYF.

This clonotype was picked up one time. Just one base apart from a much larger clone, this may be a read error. CDR3 coding DNA: TGTGCCAGCAACTCCTCCGTGGACACTCGTAAGGGAAGGGGGTCACCCCTCCACTTT. It encodes CASNSSVDTRKGRGSPLHF. J is TRBJ1-6 and V is TRBV7-9; TRBD1 is a possible D gene (6 bases). The V and J ends lost 7 bases and 10 bases respectively, with 32 bases between them. Germline CDR1 is SEHNR and CDR2 is FQNEAQ (reference sequence). The CDR3 loop spans 19 amino acids.

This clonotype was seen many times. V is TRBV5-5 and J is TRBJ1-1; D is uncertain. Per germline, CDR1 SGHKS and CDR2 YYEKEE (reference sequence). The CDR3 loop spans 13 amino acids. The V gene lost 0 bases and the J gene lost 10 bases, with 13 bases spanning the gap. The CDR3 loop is CASSLDREAGAFF. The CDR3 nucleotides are TGTGCCAGCAGCTTGGATAGGGAGGCTGGAGCTTTCTTT.

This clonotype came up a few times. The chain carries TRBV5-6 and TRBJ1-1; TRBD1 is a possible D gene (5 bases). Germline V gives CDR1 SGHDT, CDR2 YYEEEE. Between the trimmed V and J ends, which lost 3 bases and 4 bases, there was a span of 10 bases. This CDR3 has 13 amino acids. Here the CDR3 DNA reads TGTGCCAGCAGCTGGGGGGGTTTCACTGAAGCTTTCTTT. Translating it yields CASSWGGFTEAFF.

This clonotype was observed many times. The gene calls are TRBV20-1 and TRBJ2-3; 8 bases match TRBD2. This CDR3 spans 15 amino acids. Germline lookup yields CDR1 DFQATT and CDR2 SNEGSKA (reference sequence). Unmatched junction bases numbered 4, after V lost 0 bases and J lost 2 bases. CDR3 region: CSARDPAGVTDTQYF. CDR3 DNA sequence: TGCAGTGCTAGAGATCCAGCGGGGGTCACAGATACGCAGTATTTT.

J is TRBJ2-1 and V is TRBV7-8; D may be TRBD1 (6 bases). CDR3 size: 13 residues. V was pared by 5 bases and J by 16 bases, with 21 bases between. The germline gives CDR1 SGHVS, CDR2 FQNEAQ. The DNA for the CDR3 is TGTGCCAGCAGCACCAATCCCCGGGACACGGTTTTCTTC. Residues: CASSTNPRDTVFF. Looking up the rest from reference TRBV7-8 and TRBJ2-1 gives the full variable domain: GAGVSQSPRYKVAKRGQDVALRCDPISGHVSLFWYQQALGQGPEFLTYFQNEAQLDKSGLPSDRFFAERPEGSVSTLKIQRTQQEDSAVYLCASSTNPRDTVFFGPGTRLTVL.

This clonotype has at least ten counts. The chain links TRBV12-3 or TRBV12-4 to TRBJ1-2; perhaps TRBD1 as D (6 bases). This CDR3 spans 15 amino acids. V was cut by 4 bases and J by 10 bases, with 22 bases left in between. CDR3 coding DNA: TGTGCCAGCAGTTCCACAGGGAGGAGGGGGTTCGTCTACACCTTC. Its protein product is CASSSTGRRGFVYTF.

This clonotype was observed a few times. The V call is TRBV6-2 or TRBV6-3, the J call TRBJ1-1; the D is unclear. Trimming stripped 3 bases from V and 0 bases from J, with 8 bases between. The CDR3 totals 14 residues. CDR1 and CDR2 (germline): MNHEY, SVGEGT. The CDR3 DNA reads TGTGCCAGCAGTTATGCAGGACTGAACACTGAAGCTTTCTTT. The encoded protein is CASSYAGLNTEAFF.

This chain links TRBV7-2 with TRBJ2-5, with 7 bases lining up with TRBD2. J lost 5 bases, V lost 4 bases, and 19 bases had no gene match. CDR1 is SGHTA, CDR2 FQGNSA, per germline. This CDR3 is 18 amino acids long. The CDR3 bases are TGTGCCAGCAGCTCCAGTAGGCGGGGGTACTGGGGGGTTGAGACCCAGTACTTC. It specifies CASSSSRRGYWGVETQYF.

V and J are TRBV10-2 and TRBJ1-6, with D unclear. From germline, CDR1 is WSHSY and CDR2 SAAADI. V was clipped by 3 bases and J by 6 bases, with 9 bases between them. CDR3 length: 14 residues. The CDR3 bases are TGCGCCAGCAGTGAAAGGCTGATTAATTCACCCCTCCACTTT. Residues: CASSERLINSPLHF.

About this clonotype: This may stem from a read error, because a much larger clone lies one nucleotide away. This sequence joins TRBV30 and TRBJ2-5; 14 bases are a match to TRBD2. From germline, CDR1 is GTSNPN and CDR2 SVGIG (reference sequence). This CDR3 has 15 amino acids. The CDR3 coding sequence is TGTGCCTGCGGGACTAGCGGGGGAGTCCGCATGGGTACGATATTC. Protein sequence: CACGTSGGVRMGTIF.

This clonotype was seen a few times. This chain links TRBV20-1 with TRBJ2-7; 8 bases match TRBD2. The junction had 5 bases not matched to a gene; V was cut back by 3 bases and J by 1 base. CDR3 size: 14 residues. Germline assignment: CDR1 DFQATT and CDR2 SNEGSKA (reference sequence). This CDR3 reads CSASEGLVSYEQYF. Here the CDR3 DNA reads TGCAGTGCTAGTGAGGGACTAGTTTCCTACGAGCAGTACTTC.

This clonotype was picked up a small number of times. CDR3: CASLGGRRLNTEAFF. Here the CDR3 DNA reads TGTGCCAGCTTGGGAGGGAGGAGGTTGAACACTGAAGCTTTCTTT. The genes are TRBV12-3 or TRBV12-4 and TRBJ1-1; D not resolved. This CDR3 is built from 15 residues. Trimming cost V 8 bases and J 0 bases, with 16 bases left between them.

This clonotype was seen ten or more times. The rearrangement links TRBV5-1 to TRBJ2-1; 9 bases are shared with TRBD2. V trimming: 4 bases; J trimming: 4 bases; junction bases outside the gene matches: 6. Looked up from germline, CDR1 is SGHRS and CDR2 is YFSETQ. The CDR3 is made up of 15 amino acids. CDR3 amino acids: CASSLSSGAYNEQFF. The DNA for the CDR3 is TGCGCCAGCAGCCTCTCTAGCGGGGCGTACAATGAGCAGTTCTTC.

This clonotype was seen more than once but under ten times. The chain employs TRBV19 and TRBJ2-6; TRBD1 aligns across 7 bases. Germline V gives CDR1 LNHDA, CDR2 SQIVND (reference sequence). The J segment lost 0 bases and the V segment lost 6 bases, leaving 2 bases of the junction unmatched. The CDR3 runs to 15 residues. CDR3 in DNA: TGTGCCAGTAGAGCAGGGGGCTCTGGGGCCAACGTCCTGACTTTC. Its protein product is CASRAGGSGANVLTF. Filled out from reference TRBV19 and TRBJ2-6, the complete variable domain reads DGGITQSPKYLFRKEGQNVTLSCEQNLNHDAMYWYRQDPGQGLRLIYYSQIVNDFQKGDIAEGYSVSREKKESFPLTVTSAQKNPTAFYLCASRAGGSGANVLTFGAGSRLTVL.

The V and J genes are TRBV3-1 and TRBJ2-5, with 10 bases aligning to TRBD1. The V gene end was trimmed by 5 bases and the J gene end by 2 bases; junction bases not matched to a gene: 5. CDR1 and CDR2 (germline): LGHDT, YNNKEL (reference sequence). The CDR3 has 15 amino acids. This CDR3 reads CASSTGTGVQETQYF. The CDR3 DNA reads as TGTGCCAGCAGCACCGGGACAGGGGTTCAAGAGACCCAGTACTTC.

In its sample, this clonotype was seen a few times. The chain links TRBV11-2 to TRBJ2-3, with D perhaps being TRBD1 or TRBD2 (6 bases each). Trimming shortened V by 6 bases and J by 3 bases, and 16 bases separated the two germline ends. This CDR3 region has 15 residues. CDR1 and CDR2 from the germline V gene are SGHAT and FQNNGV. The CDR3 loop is CASRRTGGWTDTQYF. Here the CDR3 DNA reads TGTGCCAGCAGAAGGACCGGGGGCTGGACAGATACGCAGTATTTT.

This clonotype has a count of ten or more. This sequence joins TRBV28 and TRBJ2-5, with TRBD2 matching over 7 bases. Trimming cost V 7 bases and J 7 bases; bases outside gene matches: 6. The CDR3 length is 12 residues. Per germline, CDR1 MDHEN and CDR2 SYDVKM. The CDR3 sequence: CASNSGGATQYF. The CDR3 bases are TGTGCCAGCAACTCGGGGGGTGCGACCCAGTACTTC.

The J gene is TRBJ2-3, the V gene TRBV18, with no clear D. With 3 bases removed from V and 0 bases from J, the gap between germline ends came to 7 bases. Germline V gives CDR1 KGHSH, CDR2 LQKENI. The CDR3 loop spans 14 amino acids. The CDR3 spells CASSPPASTDTQYF. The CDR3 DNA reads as TGTGCCAGCTCACCCCCGGCCAGCACAGATACGCAGTATTTT.

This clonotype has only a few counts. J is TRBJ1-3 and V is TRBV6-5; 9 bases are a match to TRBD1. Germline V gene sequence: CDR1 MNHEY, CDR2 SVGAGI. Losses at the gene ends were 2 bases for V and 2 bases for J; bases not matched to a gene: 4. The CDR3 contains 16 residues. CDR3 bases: TGTGCCAGCAGTTACGCGGACAGGGGCACTGGAAACACCATATATTTT. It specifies CASSYADRGTGNTIYF.

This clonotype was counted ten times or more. The CDR3 loop is CASSRALSGASSSGANVLTF. The CDR3 region has the DNA TGTGCCAGCAGCAGGGCCCTTTCAGGGGCCTCCAGCTCTGGGGCCAACGTCCTGACTTTC. The chain employs TRBV7-9 and TRBJ2-6; maybe TRBD1 (6 bases). The CDR3 has 20 amino acids. Germline loops: CDR1 SEHNR, CDR2 FQNEAQ (reference sequence). Trimming took off 5 bases at V and 0 bases at J, with 23 bases between the two ends.

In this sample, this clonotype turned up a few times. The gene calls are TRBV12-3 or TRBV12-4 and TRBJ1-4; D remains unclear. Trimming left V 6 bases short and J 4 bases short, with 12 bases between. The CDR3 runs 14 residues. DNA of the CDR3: TGTGCCAGCAGGCCGCCGGGATGTAATGAAAAACTGTTTTTT. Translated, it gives CASRPPGCNEKLFF.

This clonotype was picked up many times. The CDR3 coding sequence is TGTGCCACCAGCTTACGTAAAGGGCCAGATACGCAGTATTTT. This codes for CATSLRKGPDTQYF. The chain employs TRBV15 and TRBJ2-3; D uncertain. This CDR3 is built from 14 residues. The V and J ends lost 5 bases and 4 bases respectively, with 13 bases between them. CDR1 is LNHNV, CDR2 YYDKDF, per germline (reference sequence).

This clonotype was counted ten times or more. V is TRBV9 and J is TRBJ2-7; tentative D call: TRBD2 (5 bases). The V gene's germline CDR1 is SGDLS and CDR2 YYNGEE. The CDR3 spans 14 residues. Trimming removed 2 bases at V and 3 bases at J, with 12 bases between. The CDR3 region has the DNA TGTGCCAGCAGCGTTGAAGCAGGAGGCTACGAGCAGTACTTC. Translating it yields CASSVEAGGYEQYF.

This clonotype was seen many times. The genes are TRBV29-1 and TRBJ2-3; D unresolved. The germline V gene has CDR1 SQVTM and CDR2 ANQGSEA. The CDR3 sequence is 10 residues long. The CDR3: CSGVRDTQYF. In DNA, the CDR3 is TGCAGTGGGGTTCGGGATACGCAGTATTTT.